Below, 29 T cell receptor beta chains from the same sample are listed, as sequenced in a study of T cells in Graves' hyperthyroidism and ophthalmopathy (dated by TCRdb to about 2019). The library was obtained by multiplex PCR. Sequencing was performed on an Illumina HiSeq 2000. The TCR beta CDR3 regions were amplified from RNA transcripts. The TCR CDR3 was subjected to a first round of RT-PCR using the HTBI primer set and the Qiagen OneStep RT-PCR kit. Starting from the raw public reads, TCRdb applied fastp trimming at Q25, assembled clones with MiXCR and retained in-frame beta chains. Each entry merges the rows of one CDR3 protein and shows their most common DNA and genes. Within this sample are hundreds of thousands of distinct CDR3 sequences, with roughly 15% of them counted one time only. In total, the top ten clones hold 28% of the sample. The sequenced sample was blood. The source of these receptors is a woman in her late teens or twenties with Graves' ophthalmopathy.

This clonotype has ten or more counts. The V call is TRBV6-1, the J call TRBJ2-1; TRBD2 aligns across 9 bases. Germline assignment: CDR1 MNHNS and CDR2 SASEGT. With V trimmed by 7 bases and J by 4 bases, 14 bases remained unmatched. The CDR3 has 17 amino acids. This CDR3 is CASKPLAGVAQYNEQFF. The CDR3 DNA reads TGTGCCAGCAAACCTTTAGCGGGAGTAGCCCAATACAATGAGCAGTTCTTC.

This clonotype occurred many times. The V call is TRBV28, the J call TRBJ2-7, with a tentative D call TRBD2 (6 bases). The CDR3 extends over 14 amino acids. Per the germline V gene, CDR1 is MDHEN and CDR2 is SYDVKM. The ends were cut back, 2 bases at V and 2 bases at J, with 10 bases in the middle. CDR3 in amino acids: CASSLGGNTYEQYF. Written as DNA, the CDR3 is TGTGCCAGCAGTTTAGGAGGGAACACCTACGAGCAGTACTTC.

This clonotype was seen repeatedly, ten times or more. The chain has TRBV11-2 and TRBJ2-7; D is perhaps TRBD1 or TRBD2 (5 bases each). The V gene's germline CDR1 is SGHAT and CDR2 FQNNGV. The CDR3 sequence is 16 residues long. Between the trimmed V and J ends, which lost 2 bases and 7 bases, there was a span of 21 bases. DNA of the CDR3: TGTGCCAGCAGCTTATTGGCCGGGACCTACCTGGTGGAGCAGTACTTC. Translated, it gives CASSLLAGTYLVEQYF.

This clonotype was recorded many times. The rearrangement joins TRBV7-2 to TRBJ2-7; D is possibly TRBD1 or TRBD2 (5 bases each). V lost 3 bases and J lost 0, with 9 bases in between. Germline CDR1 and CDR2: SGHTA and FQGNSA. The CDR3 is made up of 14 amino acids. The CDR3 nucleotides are TGTGCCAGCAGCTTTACGGGACCCTCCTACGAGCAGTACTTC. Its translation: CASSFTGPSYEQYF. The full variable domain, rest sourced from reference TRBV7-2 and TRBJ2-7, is GAGVSQSPSNKVTEKGKDVELRCDPISGHTALYWYRQSLGQGLEFLIYFQGNSAPDKSGLPSDRFSAERTGGSVSTLTIQRTQQEDSAVYLCASSFTGPSYEQYFGPGTRLTVT.

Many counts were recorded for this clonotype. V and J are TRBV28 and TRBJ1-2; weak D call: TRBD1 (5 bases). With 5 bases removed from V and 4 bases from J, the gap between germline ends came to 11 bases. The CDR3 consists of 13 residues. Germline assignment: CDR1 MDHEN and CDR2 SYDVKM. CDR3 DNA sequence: TGTGCCAGCAGTCCAACAGGAGTCTATGGCTACACCTTC. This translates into CASSPTGVYGYTF.

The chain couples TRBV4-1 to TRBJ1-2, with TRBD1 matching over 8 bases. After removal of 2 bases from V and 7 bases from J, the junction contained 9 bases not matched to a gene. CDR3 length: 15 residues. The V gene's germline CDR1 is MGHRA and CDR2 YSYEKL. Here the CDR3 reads CASSQNQGAGGGYTF. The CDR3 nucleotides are TGCGCCAGCAGCCAAAACCAGGGGGCGGGCGGTGGCTACACCTTC.

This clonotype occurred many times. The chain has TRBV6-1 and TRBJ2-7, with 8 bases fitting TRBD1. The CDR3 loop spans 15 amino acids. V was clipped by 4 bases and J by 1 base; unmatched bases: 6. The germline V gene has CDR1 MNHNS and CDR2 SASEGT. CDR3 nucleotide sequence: TGTGCCAGCAGTGTAGGGACAGGTGAATCCTACGAGCAGTACTTC. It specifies CASSVGTGESYEQYF.

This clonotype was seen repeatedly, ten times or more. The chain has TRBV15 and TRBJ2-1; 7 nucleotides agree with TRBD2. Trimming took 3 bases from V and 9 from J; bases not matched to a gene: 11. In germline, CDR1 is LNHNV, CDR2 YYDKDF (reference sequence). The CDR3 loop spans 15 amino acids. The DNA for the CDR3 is TGTGCCACCAGCAGGGAGGCGGGGGTCGCAGGTGAGCAGTTCTTC. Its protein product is CATSREAGVAGEQFF.

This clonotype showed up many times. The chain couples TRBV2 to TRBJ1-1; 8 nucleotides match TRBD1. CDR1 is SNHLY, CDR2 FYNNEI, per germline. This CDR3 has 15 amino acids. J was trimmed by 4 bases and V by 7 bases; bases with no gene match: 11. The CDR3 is CASKSGTGGSTEAFF. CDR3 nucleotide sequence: TGTGCCAGCAAATCCGGGACAGGAGGGAGCACTGAAGCTTTCTTT.

The CDR3 DNA is TGCAGTGCTAAGACAGCCATGAACACTGAAGCTTTCTTT. This encodes CSAKTAMNTEAFF. The chain uses TRBV20-1 and TRBJ1-1; the D gene is possibly TRBD1 (5 bases). CDR1 is DFQATT and CDR2 is SNEGSKA in the germline V gene (reference sequence). V shed 4 bases and J shed 0 bases, with 9 bases lying between them. The CDR3 totals 13 residues.

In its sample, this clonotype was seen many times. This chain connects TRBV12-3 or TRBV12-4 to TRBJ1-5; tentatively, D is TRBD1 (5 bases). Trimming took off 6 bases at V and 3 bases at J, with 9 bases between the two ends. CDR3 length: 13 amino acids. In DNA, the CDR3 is TGTGCCAGCAGCCGGGACTACAATCAGCCCCAGCATTTT. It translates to CASSRDYNQPQHF.

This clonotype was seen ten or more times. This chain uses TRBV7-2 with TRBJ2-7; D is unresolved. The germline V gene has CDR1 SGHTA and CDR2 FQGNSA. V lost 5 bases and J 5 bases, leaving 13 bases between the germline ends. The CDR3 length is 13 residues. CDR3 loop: CASSPQGYHEQYF. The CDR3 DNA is TGTGCCAGCAGCCCTCAAGGGTACCACGAGCAGTACTTC. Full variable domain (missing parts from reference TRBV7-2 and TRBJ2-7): GAGVSQSPSNKVTEKGKDVELRCDPISGHTALYWYRQSLGQGLEFLIYFQGNSAPDKSGLPSDRFSAERTGGSVSTLTIQRTQQEDSAVYLCASSPQGYHEQYFGPGTRLTVT.

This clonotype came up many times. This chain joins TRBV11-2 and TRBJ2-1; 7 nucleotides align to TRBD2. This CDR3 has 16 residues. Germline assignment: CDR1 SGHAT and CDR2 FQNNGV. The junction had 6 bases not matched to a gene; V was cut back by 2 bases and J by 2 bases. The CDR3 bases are TGTGCCAGCAGCTTATCCCCTAGCGGCCCCTACAATGAGCAGTTCTTC. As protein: CASSLSPSGPYNEQFF.

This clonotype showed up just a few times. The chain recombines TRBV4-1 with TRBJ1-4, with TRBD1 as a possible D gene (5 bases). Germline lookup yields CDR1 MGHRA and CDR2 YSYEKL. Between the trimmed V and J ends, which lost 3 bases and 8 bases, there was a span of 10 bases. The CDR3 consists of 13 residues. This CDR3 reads CASSQAQGEKLFF. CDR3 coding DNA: TGCGCCAGCAGCCAGGCCCAGGGAGAAAAACTGTTTTTT.

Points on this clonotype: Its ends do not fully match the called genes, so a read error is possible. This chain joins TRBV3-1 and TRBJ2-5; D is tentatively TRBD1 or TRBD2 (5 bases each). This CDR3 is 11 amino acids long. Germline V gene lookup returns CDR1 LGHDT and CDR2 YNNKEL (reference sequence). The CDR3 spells CASSQVGPPSF. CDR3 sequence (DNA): TGTGCCAGCAGCCAGGTGGGACCGCCGTCCTTC.

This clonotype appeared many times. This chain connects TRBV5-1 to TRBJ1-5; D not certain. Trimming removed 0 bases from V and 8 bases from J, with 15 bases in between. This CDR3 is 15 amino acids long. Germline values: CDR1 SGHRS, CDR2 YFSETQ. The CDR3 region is CASSLEGGDIKPQHF. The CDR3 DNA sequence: TGCGCCAGCAGCTTGGAAGGCGGAGATATCAAGCCCCAGCATTTT.

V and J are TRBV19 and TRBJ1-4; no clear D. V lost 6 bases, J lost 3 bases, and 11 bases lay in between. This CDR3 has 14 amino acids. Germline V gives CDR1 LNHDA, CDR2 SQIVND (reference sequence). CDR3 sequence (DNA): TGTGCCAGTAGGAAGTTTGCAGCTAATGAAAAACTGTTTTTT. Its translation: CASRKFAANEKLFF.

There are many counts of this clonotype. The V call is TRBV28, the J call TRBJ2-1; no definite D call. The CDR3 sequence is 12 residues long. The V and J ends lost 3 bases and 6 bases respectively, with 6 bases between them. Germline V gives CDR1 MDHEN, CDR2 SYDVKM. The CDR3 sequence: CASSFSSNEQFF. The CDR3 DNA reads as TGTGCCAGCAGTTTCAGTTCCAATGAGCAGTTCTTC.

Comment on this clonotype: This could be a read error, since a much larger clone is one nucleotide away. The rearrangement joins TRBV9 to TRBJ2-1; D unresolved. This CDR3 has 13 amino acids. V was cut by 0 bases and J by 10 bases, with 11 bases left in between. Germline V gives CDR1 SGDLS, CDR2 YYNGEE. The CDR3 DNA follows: TGTGCCAGCAGCGTAGGGGTCGTCAACGAGCAGTTCTTC. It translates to CASSVGVVNEQFF.

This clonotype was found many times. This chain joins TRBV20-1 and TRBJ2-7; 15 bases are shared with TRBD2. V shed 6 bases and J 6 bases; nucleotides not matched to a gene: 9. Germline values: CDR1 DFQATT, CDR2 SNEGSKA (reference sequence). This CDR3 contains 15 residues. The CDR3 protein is CSADGLAGGHIEQYF. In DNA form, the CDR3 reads TGCAGTGCGGACGGACTAGCGGGGGGGCATATCGAGCAGTACTTC.

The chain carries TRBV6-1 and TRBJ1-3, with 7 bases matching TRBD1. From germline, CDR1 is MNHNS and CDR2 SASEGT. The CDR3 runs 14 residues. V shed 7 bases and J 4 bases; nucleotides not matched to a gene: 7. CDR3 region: CASTDRGQGNTIYF. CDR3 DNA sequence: TGTGCCAGCACCGATAGGGGACAGGGAAACACCATATATTTT.

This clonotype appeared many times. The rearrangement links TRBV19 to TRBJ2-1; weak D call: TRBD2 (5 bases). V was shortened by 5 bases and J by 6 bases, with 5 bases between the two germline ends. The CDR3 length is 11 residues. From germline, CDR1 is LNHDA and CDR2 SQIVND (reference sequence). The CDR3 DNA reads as TGTGCCAGTAGTCGGGGCAATGAGCAGTTCTTC. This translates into CASSRGNEQFF.

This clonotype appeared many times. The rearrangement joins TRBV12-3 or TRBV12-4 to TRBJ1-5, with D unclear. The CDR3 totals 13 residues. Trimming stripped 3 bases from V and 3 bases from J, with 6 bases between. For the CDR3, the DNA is TGTGCCAGCAGTTTGGGTACCAATCAGCCCCAGCATTTT. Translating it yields CASSLGTNQPQHF.

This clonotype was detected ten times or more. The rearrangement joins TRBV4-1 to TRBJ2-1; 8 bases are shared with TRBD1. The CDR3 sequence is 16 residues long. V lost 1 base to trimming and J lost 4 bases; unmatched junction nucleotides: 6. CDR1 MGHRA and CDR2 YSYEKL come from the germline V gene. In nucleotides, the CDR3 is TGCGCCAGCAGCCAAGGGGGGACAGGAACTTACAATGAGCAGTTCTTC. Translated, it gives CASSQGGTGTYNEQFF.

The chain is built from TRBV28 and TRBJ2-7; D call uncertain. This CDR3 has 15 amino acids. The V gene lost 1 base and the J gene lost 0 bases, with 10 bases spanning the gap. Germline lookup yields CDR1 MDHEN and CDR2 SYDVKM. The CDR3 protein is CASSLSDGYSYEQYF. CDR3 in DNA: TGTGCCAGCAGTTTATCAGACGGATACTCCTACGAGCAGTACTTC.

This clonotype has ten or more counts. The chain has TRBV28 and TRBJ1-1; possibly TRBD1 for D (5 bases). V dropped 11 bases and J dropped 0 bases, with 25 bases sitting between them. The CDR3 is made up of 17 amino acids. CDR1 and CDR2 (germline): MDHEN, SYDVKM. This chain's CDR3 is CAAPPAGLSVVNTEAFF. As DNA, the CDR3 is TGTGCCGCCCCCCCGGCGGGGCTATCGGTGGTGAACACTGAAGCTTTCTTT.

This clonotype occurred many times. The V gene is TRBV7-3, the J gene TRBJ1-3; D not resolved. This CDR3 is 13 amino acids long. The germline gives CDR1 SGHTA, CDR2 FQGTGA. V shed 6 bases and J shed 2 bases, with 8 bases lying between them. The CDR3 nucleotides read TGTGCCAGCAGTACCAGACCTGGAAACACCATATATTTT. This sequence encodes CASSTRPGNTIYF.

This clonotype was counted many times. The CDR3 protein is CSARNEGRGETQYF. CDR3 nucleotides: TGCAGTGCTAGGAATGAAGGCAGGGGGGAGACCCAGTACTTC. The chain couples TRBV20-1 to TRBJ2-5; 7 bases map to TRBD1. This CDR3 comprises 14 residues. Germline V gene lookup returns CDR1 DFQATT and CDR2 SNEGSKA (reference sequence). V dropped 3 bases and J dropped 5; count of bases not matched to a gene: 9.

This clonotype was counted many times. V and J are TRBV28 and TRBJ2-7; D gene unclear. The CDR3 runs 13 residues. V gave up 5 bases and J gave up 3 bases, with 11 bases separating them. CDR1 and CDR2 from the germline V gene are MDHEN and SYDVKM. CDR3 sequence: CASSRTLHYEQYF. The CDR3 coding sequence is TGTGCCAGCAGTCGGACCCTACACTACGAGCAGTACTTC.